Listed here are 31 T cell receptor beta chains from one sample, sequenced in a study of T-cell memory formation after mild COVID-19. TCRdb re-analysed the 5' RACE reads in MiXCR, keeping a single row per CDR3 protein. This table holds more than 450,000 distinct CDR3 sequences, under 20% found once. Sample: PBMCs or a T cell subset sorted from them (not recorded which). The receptors were gathered from an adult woman who had mild COVID-19 (a few samples of this study predate the infection). Cell type and time point are not known.

This clonotype has more than one count but fewer than ten. The V gene is TRBV5-1, the J gene TRBJ2-5, with D maybe TRBD2 (6 bases). The V end lost 3 bases, the J end lost 5 bases, and 17 bases lay between the germline ends. In germline, CDR1 is SGHRS, CDR2 YFSETQ. The CDR3 is 15 amino acids. CDR3 sequence: CASSSGVTRDETQYF. The CDR3, as DNA: TGCGCCAGCAGCTCTGGGGTGACGCGGGATGAGACCCAGTACTTC.

V and J are TRBV24-1 and TRBJ2-2; D is unclear. This CDR3 spans 14 amino acids. V lost 9 bases and J 0 bases, leaving 10 bases between the germline ends. In germline, CDR1 is KGHDR, CDR2 SFDVKD. CDR3 sequence: CATGVGANTGELFF. CDR3 sequence (DNA): TGTGCCACCGGGGTGGGCGCGAACACCGGGGAGCTGTTTTTT.

This clonotype showed up just a few times. V usage is TRBV20-1 and J usage is TRBJ2-3; 9 nucleotides line up with TRBD2. CDR3 size: 14 residues. V lost 6 bases to trimming and J lost 6 bases; unmatched junction nucleotides: 10. The V gene's germline CDR1 is DFQATT and CDR2 SNEGSKA (reference sequence). The CDR3 protein is CSASSGGPRDTQYF. As DNA, the CDR3 is TGCAGTGCGAGTAGCGGGGGACCCCGGGATACGCAGTATTTT.

The rearrangement joins TRBV6-1 to TRBJ1-2; the D gene is possibly TRBD1 (5 bases). Per the germline V gene, CDR1 is MNHNS and CDR2 is SASEGT. The length of the CDR3 is 13 residues. The V gene lost 7 bases and the J gene lost 7 bases, with 16 bases spanning the gap. The CDR3 DNA follows: TGTGCCAGCACCAAACGGCAGGGTGGTGGCTACACCTTC. Translated, it gives CASTKRQGGGYTF.

This clonotype was counted only a few times. The chain combines TRBV20-1 with TRBJ2-5, with 8 bases that match TRBD2. From germline, CDR1 is DFQATT and CDR2 SNEGSKA (reference sequence). The CDR3 contains 14 residues. V dropped 5 bases and J dropped 4; count of bases not matched to a gene: 9. The CDR3 loop is CSALPGTRRETQYF. CDR3 sequence (DNA): TGCAGTGCTTTACCCGGGACTAGGAGAGAGACCCAGTACTTC.

There are a few counts of this clonotype. The V gene is TRBV5-4, the J gene TRBJ2-1, with 9 bases aligning to TRBD2. CDR1 is SGHNT and CDR2 is YYREEE in the germline V gene (reference sequence). This CDR3 is 15 amino acids long. Unmatched junction bases numbered 4, after V lost 1 base and J lost 5 bases. This chain's CDR3 is CASSLPGLANNEQFF. The DNA of the CDR3 is TGTGCCAGCAGCTTGCCGGGACTAGCCAACAATGAGCAGTTCTTC.

This clonotype was detected many times. This chain connects TRBV7-2 to TRBJ2-5, with TRBD2 matching over 8 bases. V gave up 1 base and J gave up 4 bases; unmatched junction bases: 5. CDR1 SGHTA and CDR2 FQGNSA come from the germline V gene. There are 15 residues in the CDR3. CDR3 sequence: CASSLGRGETETQYF. As DNA, the CDR3 is TGTGCCAGCAGCTTAGGGCGGGGGGAAACAGAGACCCAGTACTTC. Full variable domain (remainder filled in from reference TRBV7-2 and TRBJ2-5): GAGVSQSPSNKVTEKGKDVELRCDPISGHTALYWYRQSLGQGLEFLIYFQGNSAPDKSGLPSDRFSAERTGGSVSTLTIQRTQQEDSAVYLCASSLGRGETETQYFGPGTRLLVL.

The V gene is TRBV7-9, the J gene TRBJ1-4; D unclear. The CDR3 covers 15 residues. CDR1 is SEHNR, CDR2 FQNEAQ, per germline (reference sequence). Trimming took off 0 bases at V and 5 bases at J, with 10 bases between the two ends. CDR3 in amino acids: CASSLAEVTNEKLFF. CDR3 coding DNA: TGTGCCAGCAGCTTAGCTGAGGTAACGAATGAAAAACTGTTTTTT.

This clonotype was detected only a few times. As DNA, the CDR3 is TGCGCCAGCAGCCACCCGCCCGAGGGAGGAGACGAGCAGTACTTC. This codes for CASSHPPEGGDEQYF. The rearrangement joins TRBV4-1 to TRBJ2-7, with D perhaps matching TRBD2 (6 bases). This CDR3 is 15 amino acids long. Germline CDR1 and CDR2: MGHRA and YSYEKL. Trimming left V 3 bases short and J 5 bases short, with 17 bases between.

This chain joins TRBV18 and TRBJ1-6; possibly TRBD1 for D (5 bases). The germline V gene encodes CDR1 KGHSH and CDR2 LQKENI. The CDR3 has 15 residues. V lost 0 bases to trimming and J lost 9 bases, with 12 bases between them. The CDR3 DNA follows: TGTGCCAGCTCACCACCGGCGGCCGGGGGTTCACCCCTCCACTTT. This sequence encodes CASSPPAAGGSPLHF.

This clonotype has a handful of counts. This chain connects TRBV15 to TRBJ2-2; 8 bases align to TRBD2. This CDR3 is 15 amino acids long. Germline V lookup: CDR1 LNHNV, CDR2 YYDKDF (reference sequence). V lost 3 bases, J lost 9 bases, and 9 bases stayed unmatched. CDR3 DNA: TGTGCCACCAGCAGTGACTCCAGCGGGAGCCGGGAGCTGTTTTTT. It yields the protein CATSSDSSGSRELFF.

This clonotype has at least ten counts. The chain's CDR3 is CASRLIGFEQYF. The CDR3 DNA sequence: TGCGCCAGCCGCCTAATAGGTTTCGAGCAGTACTTC. The gene calls are TRBV5-1 and TRBJ2-7; no clear D. The germline V and J ends were trimmed by 7 bases and 6 bases, with 14 bases remaining between them. The CDR3 spans 12 residues. Germline lookup yields CDR1 SGHRS and CDR2 YFSETQ.

The gene calls are TRBV4-1 and TRBJ2-5; D not certain. Germline lookup yields CDR1 MGHRA and CDR2 YSYEKL. The CDR3 loop spans 13 amino acids. V lost 1 base and J 2 bases, leaving 5 bases between the germline ends. The CDR3 nucleotides read TGCGCCAGCAGCCAAGCCCCACAAGAGACCCAGTACTTC. It specifies CASSQAPQETQYF.

V usage is TRBV27 and J usage is TRBJ2-7; D might be TRBD1 or TRBD2, each matching 5 bases. V was pared by 4 bases and J by 0 bases, with 10 bases between. Germline lookup yields CDR1 MNHEY and CDR2 SMNVEV (reference sequence). The CDR3 is 14 residues long. For the CDR3, the DNA is TGTGCCAGCAGTTACGGGGCAAGCTCCTACGAGCAGTACTTC. This gives the protein CASSYGASSYEQYF.

The chain couples TRBV6-5 to TRBJ2-3, with 7 bases that match TRBD2. Germline V CDR1 and CDR2: MNHEY, SVGAGI. The ends lost 5 bases at V and 2 bases at J; junction bases unmatched: 7. The length of the CDR3 is 15 residues. CDR3 loop: CASSRLGTITDTQYF. The DNA of the CDR3 is TGTGCCAGCAGTCGCCTAGGGACTATCACAGATACGCAGTATTTT.

This CDR3 reads CASSRGGKNIQYF. The CDR3 coding sequence is TGTGCCAGCAGCCGGGGTGGCAAAAACATTCAGTACTTC. V gene TRBV2 combines with J gene TRBJ2-4, with TRBD2 as a possible D gene (5 bases). The CDR3 is 13 amino acids. V shed 6 bases and J shed 3 bases, with 9 bases lying between them. The germline V gene has CDR1 SNHLY and CDR2 FYNNEI.

This clonotype was seen at least ten times. V usage is TRBV5-4 and J usage is TRBJ2-7; 8 positions agree with TRBD2. The CDR3 is 16 residues long. Trimming cost V 0 bases and J 4 bases; bases outside gene matches: 9. Germline V gene lookup returns CDR1 SGHNT and CDR2 YYREEE (reference sequence). The CDR3 loop is CASSLESSGMIYEQYF. The CDR3 DNA is TGTGCCAGCAGCTTGGAGAGTAGCGGGATGATATACGAGCAGTACTTC. Full variable domain (remainder filled in from reference TRBV5-4 and TRBJ2-7): ETGVTQSPTHLIKTRGQQVTLRCSSQSGHNTVSWYQQALGQGPQFIFQYYREEENGRGNFPPRFSGLQFPNYSSELNVNALELDDSALYLCASSLESSGMIYEQYFGPGTRLTVT.

This clonotype was counted between two and nine times. The CDR3 sequence: CASSLGGASGKTQYF. DNA for the CDR3: TGTGCCAGCAGTTTAGGGGGGGCGTCCGGGAAGACCCAGTACTTC. V gene TRBV28 combines with J gene TRBJ2-5; D might be TRBD2 (7 bases). The length of the CDR3 is 15 residues. V lost 2 bases and J 6 bases, leaving 16 bases between the germline ends. The germline V gene encodes CDR1 MDHEN and CDR2 SYDVKM.

This clonotype was counted between two and nine times. The gene calls are TRBV5-1 and TRBJ2-1, with D hard to call. This CDR3 is built from 14 residues. V lost 0 bases, J lost 8 bases, and 12 bases lay in between. The germline V gene encodes CDR1 SGHRS and CDR2 YFSETQ. The CDR3 protein is CASSLAFAEHEQFF. DNA of the CDR3: TGCGCCAGCAGCTTGGCCTTTGCGGAGCATGAGCAGTTCTTC.

This clonotype has just a few counts. The chain combines TRBV30 with TRBJ1-1; D perhaps matches TRBD1 (6 bases). Germline CDR1 and CDR2: GTSNPN and SVGIG (reference sequence). The CDR3 consists of 13 residues. Trimming stripped 0 bases from V and 3 bases from J, with 8 bases between. CDR3 coding DNA: TGTGCCTGGAGTGTTCGGACAGACACTGAAGCTTTCTTT. Its protein product is CAWSVRTDTEAFF.

This clonotype occurred a few times. This chain joins TRBV20-1 and TRBJ2-6; D is possibly TRBD2 (5 bases). Deletions cut 1 base from V and 0 bases from J, with 10 bases between. CDR1 DFQATT and CDR2 SNEGSKA come from the germline V gene (reference sequence). The CDR3 covers 16 residues. The DNA for the CDR3 is TGCAGTGCTAGAGTCCTACGGGGCTCTGGGGCCAACGTCCTGACTTTC. As protein: CSARVLRGSGANVLTF.

The CDR3 loop reads CASSLGASGNKGVPTDTQYF. The CDR3 coding sequence is TGCGCCAGCAGCTTGGGGGCTAGCGGGAACAAAGGAGTTCCCACAGATACGCAGTATTTT. The chain links TRBV5-1 to TRBJ2-3, with 9 bases fitting TRBD2. The CDR3 contains 20 residues. With 0 bases clipped from V and 2 bases from J, the junction kept 16 bases outside the gene matches. The germline gives CDR1 SGHRS, CDR2 YFSETQ.

This clonotype was counted between two and nine times. This chain links TRBV29-1 with TRBJ1-1; D gene unclear. Trimming removed 5 bases at V and 6 bases at J, with 10 bases between. The germline V gene encodes CDR1 SQVTM and CDR2 ANQGSEA. The length of the CDR3 is 11 residues. Here the CDR3 DNA reads TGCAGCGTTCTCAAGTCGGCTGAAGCTTTCTTT. Translating it yields CSVLKSAEAFF.

The chain recombines TRBV7-6 with TRBJ2-2, with D perhaps matching TRBD2 (6 bases). Germline V gene lookup returns CDR1 SGHVS and CDR2 FNYEAQ. The CDR3 is 15 amino acids. Trimming cost V 4 bases and J 3 bases, with 12 bases left between them. Here the CDR3 reads CASSWGVSDTGELFF. In nucleotides, the CDR3 is TGTGCCAGCAGCTGGGGGGTATCGGACACCGGGGAGCTGTTTTTT.

The chain has TRBV24-1 and TRBJ2-1; a possible D gene is TRBD1 (6 bases). The CDR3 totals 16 residues. Trimming removed 9 bases from V and 5 bases from J, with 22 bases in between. Per germline, CDR1 KGHDR and CDR2 SFDVKD. This CDR3 is CATLHTTQGLDNEQFF. CDR3 coding DNA: TGTGCCACCCTACACACCACGCAGGGGCTGGACAATGAGCAGTTCTTC.

This clonotype was detected only a few times. The chain is built from TRBV7-8 and TRBJ2-7; D is ambiguous. The CDR3 is 13 residues long. Germline CDR1 SGHVS, CDR2 FQNEAQ. Trimming took 1 base from V and 5 from J, leaving 9 bases between them. CDR3 in amino acids: CASSLGPGHEQYF. Written as DNA, the CDR3 is TGTGCCAGCAGCTTAGGTCCCGGGCACGAGCAGTACTTC.

This clonotype was seen a handful of times. CDR3 sequence (DNA): TGTGCCAGCAGCCACACAGGACCCTATGGCTACACCTTC. Protein: CASSHTGPYGYTF. This chain links TRBV3-1 with TRBJ1-2, with D possibly TRBD1 on 5 matching bases. CDR1 is LGHDT and CDR2 is YNNKEL in the germline V gene (reference sequence). V was pared by 3 bases and J by 4 bases, with 9 bases between. The CDR3 is 13 amino acids.

The J gene is TRBJ1-1, the V gene TRBV12-3 or TRBV12-4; D is unresolved. Trimming took 5 bases from V and 2 from J, leaving 9 bases between them. The CDR3 totals 13 residues. The CDR3 protein is CASSTKINTEAFF. DNA of the CDR3: TGTGCCAGCAGTACAAAAATTAACACTGAAGCTTTCTTT.

V and J are TRBV12-3 or TRBV12-4 and TRBJ1-3; TRBD1 might be the D (6 bases). V lost 6 bases and J lost 0, with 12 bases in between. The CDR3 runs to 15 residues. CDR3 in amino acids: CASRPTGNSGNTIYF. The CDR3 DNA reads TGTGCCAGCAGACCCACAGGGAACTCTGGAAACACCATATATTTT.

The chain employs TRBV3-1 and TRBJ2-4; 12 bases match TRBD2. The CDR3 covers 15 residues. V gave up 4 bases and J gave up 15 bases; unmatched junction bases: 13. Germline V gives CDR1 LGHDT, CDR2 YNNKEL (reference sequence). The CDR3 region is CASSPPVMGLAGWYF. The CDR3 region has the DNA TGTGCCAGCAGCCCACCGGTAATGGGACTAGCGGGTTGGTACTTC.

V gene TRBV4-1 combines with J gene TRBJ1-5, with D unclear. CDR3 length: 15 residues. The germline gives CDR1 MGHRA, CDR2 YSYEKL. Trimming pared 0 bases from V and 4 bases from J, leaving 10 bases between. The CDR3 reads CASSQETAGNQPQHF. CDR3 coding DNA: TGCGCCAGCAGCCAAGAAACCGCAGGTAATCAGCCCCAGCATTTT.